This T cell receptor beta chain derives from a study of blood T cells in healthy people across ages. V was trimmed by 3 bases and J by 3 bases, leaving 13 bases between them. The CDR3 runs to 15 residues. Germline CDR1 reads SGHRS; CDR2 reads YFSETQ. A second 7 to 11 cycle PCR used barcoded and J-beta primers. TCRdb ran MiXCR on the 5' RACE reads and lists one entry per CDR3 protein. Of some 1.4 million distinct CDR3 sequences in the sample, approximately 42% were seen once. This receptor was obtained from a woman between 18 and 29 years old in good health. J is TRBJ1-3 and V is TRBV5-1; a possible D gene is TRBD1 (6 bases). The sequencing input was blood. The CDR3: CASSSDGGRGNTIYF. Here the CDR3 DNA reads TGCGCCAGCAGCTCCGACGGGGGGCGTGGAAACACCATATATTTT. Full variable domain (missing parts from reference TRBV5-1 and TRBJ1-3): KAGVTQTPRYLIKTRGQQVTLSCSPISGHRSVSWYQQTPGQGLQFLFEYFSETQRNKGNFPGRFSGRQFSNSRSEMNVSTLELGDSALYLCASSSDGGRGNTIYFGEGSWLTVV.